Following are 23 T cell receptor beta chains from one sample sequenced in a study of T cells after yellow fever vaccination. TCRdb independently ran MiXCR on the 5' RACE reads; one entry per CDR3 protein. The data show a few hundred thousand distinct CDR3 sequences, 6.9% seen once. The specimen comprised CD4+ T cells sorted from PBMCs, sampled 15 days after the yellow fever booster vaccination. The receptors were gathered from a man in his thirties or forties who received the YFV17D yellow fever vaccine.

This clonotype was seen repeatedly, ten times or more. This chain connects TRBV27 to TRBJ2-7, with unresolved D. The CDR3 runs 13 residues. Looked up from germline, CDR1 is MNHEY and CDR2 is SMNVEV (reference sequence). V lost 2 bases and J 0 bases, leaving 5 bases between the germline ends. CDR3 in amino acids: CASSLGYSYEQYF. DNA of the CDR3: TGTGCCAGCAGTTTAGGCTACTCCTACGAGCAGTACTTC.

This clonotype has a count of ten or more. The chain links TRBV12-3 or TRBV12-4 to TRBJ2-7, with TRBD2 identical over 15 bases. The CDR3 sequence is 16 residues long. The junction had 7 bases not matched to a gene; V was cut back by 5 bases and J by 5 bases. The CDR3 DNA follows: TGTGCCAGCAGTCCCGGGACTAGCGGGAGGTCCCACGAGCAGTACTTC. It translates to CASSPGTSGRSHEQYF.

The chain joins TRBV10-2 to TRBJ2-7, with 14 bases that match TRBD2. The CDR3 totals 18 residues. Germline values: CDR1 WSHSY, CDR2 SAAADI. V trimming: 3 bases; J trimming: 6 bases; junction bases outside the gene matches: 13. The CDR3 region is CASSDHKGSGTSGGEQYF. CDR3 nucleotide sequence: TGCGCCAGCAGTGATCACAAGGGGAGCGGGACTAGCGGGGGCGAGCAGTACTTC.

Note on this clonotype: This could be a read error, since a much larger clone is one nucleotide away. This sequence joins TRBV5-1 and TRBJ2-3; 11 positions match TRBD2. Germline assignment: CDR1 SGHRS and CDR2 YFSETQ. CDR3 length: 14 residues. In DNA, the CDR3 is TGCGCCAGCAGCTTTAGCGGGAGGGCAGATAAGCAGTATTTT. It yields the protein CASSFSGRADKQYF.

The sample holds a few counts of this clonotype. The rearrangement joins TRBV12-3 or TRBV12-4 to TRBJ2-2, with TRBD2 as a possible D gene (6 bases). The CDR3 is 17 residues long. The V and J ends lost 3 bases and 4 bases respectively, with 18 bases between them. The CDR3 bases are TGTGCCAGCAGTTTTAACGGGGGACGACGTTTCACCGGGGAGCTGTTTTTT. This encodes CASSFNGGRRFTGELFF.

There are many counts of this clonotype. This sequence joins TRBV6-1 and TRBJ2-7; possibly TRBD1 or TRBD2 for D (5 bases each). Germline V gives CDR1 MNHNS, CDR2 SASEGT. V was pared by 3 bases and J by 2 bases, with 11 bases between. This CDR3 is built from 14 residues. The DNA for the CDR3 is TGTGCCAGCAGTGAGATCCGAGGGGCCTACGAGCAGTACTTC. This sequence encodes CASSEIRGAYEQYF.

The DNA of the CDR3 is TGCAGTGCCTCCGTATCAGGGAAGGGCCTATACGAGCAGTACTTC. Encoded protein: CSASVSGKGLYEQYF. J is TRBJ2-7 and V is TRBV20-1, with D perhaps TRBD1 (5 bases). Germline-derived CDR1 and CDR2 are DFQATT and SNEGSKA (reference sequence). Between the trimmed V and J ends, which lost 6 bases and 4 bases, there was a span of 22 bases. This CDR3 is built from 15 residues.

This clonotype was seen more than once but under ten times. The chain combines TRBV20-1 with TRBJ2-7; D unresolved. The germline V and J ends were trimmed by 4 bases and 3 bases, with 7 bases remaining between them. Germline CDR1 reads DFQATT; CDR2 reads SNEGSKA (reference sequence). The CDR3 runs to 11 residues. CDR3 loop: CSATAGYEQYF. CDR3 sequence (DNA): TGCAGTGCTACCGCAGGCTACGAGCAGTACTTC.

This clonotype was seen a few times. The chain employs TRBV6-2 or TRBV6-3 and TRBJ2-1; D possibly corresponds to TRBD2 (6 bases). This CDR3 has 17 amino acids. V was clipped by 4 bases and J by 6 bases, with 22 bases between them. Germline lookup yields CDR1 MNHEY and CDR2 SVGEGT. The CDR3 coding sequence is TGTGCCAGCAGTTCCCCCGACCGGCTAGCGAAGGCCAATGAGCAGTTCTTC. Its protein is CASSSPDRLAKANEQFF.

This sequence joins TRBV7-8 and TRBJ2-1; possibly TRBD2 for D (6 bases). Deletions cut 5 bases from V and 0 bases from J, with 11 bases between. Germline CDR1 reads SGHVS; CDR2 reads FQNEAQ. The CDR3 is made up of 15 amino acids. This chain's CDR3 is CASSRTSISYNEQFF. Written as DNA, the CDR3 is TGTGCCAGCAGCCGAACTAGCATCTCCTACAATGAGCAGTTCTTC. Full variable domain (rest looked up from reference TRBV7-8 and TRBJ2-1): GAGVSQSPRYKVAKRGQDVALRCDPISGHVSLFWYQQALGQGPEFLTYFQNEAQLDKSGLPSDRFFAERPEGSVSTLKIQRTQQEDSAVYLCASSRTSISYNEQFFGPGTRLTVL.

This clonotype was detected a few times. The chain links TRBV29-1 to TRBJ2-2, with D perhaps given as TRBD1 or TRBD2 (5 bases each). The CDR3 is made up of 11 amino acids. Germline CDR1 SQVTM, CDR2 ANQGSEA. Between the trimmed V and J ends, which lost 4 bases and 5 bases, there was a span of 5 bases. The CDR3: CSVGGTGELFF. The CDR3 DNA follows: TGCAGCGTTGGGGGGACCGGGGAGCTGTTTTTT.

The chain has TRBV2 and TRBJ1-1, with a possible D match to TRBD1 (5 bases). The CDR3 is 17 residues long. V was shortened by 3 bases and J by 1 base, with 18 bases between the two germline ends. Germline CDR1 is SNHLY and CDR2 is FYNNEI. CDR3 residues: CASSDFRDNWGNTEAFF. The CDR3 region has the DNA TGTGCCAGCAGTGATTTCAGGGATAATTGGGGGAACACTGAAGCTTTCTTT.

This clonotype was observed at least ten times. The CDR3 DNA sequence: TGCAGTGCTAGACCCCCTCAGGGGAATTCACCCCTCCACTTT. Translated, it gives CSARPPQGNSPLHF. The genes are TRBV20-1 and TRBJ1-6; possibly TRBD1 for D (6 bases). Germline CDR1 reads DFQATT; CDR2 reads SNEGSKA (reference sequence). The CDR3 length is 14 residues. V was shortened by 2 bases and J by 7 bases, with 12 bases between the two germline ends.

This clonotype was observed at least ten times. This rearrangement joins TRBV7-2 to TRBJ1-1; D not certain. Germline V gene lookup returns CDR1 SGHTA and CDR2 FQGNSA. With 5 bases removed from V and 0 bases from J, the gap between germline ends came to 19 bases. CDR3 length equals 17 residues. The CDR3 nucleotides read TGTGCCAGCAGCCCCACCCGGGCCTATCTCGTGAACACTGAAGCTTTCTTT. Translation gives CASSPTRAYLVNTEAFF.

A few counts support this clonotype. This chain's CDR3 is CASSLLAYQETQYF. The DNA for the CDR3 is TGTGCCAGCAGCTTACTAGCCTACCAAGAGACCCAGTACTTC. V gene TRBV7-2 combines with J gene TRBJ2-5; a weak D match, TRBD2 (5 bases). Per germline, CDR1 SGHTA and CDR2 FQGNSA. This CDR3 is 14 amino acids long. Trimming took off 2 bases at V and 0 bases at J, with 7 bases between the two ends.

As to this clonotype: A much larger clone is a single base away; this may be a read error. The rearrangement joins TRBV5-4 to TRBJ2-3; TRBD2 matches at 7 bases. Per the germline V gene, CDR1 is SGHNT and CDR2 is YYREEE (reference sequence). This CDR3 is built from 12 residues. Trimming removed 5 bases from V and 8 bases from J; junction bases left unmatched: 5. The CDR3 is CASRRGGVTQYF. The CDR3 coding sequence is TGTGCCAGCAGACGCGGGGGAGTTACGCAGTATTTT.

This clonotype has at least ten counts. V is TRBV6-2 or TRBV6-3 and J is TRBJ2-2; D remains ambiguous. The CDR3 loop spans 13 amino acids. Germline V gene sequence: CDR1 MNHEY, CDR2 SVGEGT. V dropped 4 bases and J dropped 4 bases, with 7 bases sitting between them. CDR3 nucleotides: TGTGCCAGCAGTTTGATGCCCACCGGGGAGCTGTTTTTT. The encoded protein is CASSLMPTGELFF.

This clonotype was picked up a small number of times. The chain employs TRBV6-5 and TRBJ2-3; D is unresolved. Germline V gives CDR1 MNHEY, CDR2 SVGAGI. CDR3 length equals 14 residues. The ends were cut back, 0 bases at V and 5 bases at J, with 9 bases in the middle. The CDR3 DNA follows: TGTGCCAGCAGTTACTCAAGTACTAAAGATACGCAGTATTTT. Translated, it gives CASSYSSTKDTQYF.

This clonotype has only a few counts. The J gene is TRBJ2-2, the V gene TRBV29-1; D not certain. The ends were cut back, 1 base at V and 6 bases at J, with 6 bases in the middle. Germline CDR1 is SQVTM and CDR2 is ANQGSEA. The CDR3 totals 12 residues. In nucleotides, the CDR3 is TGCAGCGTTGAAGGGCTAGCCGGGGAGCTGTTTTTT. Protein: CSVEGLAGELFF.

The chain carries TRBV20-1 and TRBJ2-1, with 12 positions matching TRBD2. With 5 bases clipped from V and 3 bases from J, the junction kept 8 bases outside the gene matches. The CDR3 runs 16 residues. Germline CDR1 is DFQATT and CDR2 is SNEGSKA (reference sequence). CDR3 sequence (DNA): TGCAGTGCTCATCCCGGACTAGCGGGAAACTACAATGAGCAGTTCTTC. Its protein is CSAHPGLAGNYNEQFF.

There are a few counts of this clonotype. CDR3 in DNA: TGCGCCAGCAGCTTGGCCCATCTAGCCAAAAACATTCAGTACTTC. It yields the protein CASSLAHLAKNIQYF. The chain uses TRBV5-1 and TRBJ2-4; D uncertain. Looked up from germline, CDR1 is SGHRS and CDR2 is YFSETQ. V lost 0 bases and J 0 bases, leaving 7 bases between the germline ends. The CDR3 spans 15 residues.

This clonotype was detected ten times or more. The CDR3, as DNA: TGTGCCAGCTCACCCAGACCGGGACTTAGCACAGATACGCAGTATTTT. It yields the protein CASSPRPGLSTDTQYF. The chain employs TRBV18 and TRBJ2-3, with D tentatively TRBD2 (6 bases). The CDR3 spans 16 residues. V lost 3 bases and J 0 bases, leaving 13 bases between the germline ends. Germline lookup yields CDR1 KGHSH and CDR2 LQKENI.

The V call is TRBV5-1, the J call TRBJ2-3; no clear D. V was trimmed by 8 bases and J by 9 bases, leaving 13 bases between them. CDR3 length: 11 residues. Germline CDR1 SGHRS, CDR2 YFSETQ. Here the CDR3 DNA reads TGCGCCAGATCGCAGGCGAGAACGCAGTATTTT. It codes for CARSQARTQYF.